Shown below are 25 T cell receptor beta chains from a single sample sequenced in a study of blood T cells in healthy people across ages. A J-beta primer mix and a sample-barcoded 5' primer were used in a second PCR of about 7 to 12 cycles. TCRdb reprocessed the 5' RACE reads via MiXCR and lists one record per CDR3 protein. The sample lists hundreds of thousands of distinct CDR3 sequences; 25% to 30% were seen once. Sequencing input: blood. All receptors derive from a woman of 80 years or more in good health.

This clonotype was detected ten times or more. This rearrangement joins TRBV7-2 to TRBJ2-3; D not resolved. The CDR3 is made up of 11 amino acids. CDR1 is SGHTA, CDR2 FQGNSA, per germline. Trimming took off 6 bases at V and 2 bases at J, with 3 bases between the two ends. The CDR3 sequence: CASRVTDTQYF. The DNA for the CDR3 is TGTGCCAGCAGAGTCACAGATACGCAGTATTTT.

This clonotype was found a few times. This chain's CDR3 is CSVGGGRYNEQFF. CDR3 nucleotides: TGCAGTGTAGGAGGAGGGCGCTACAATGAGCAGTTCTTC. The chain uses TRBV20-1 and TRBJ2-1; perhaps TRBD2 as D (6 bases). The CDR3 runs 13 residues. Trimming removed 7 bases from V and 3 bases from J, with 13 bases in between. From germline, CDR1 is DFQATT and CDR2 SNEGSKA (reference sequence).

This clonotype was counted at least ten times. A much larger clone sits a single nucleotide away, making a read error possible. CDR3 in DNA: TGCGCCAGCAGCTTCCGGGACAGGGGCTACAATGAGCAGTTCTTC. Translated: CASSFRDRGYNEQFF. The chain couples TRBV5-1 to TRBJ2-1; the match to TRBD1 covers 10 bases. V gave up 2 bases and J gave up 3 bases; unmatched junction bases: 2. The CDR3 runs 15 residues. The V gene's germline CDR1 is SGHRS and CDR2 YFSETQ.

The gene calls are TRBV7-3 and TRBJ2-2; D remains ambiguous. Germline-derived CDR1 and CDR2 are SGHTA and FQGTGA. The CDR3 runs to 14 residues. V was pared by 0 bases and J by 6 bases, with 8 bases between. The CDR3 protein is CASSLTAFSGELFF. The CDR3 DNA is TGTGCCAGCAGCTTAACTGCGTTCTCCGGGGAGCTGTTTTTT.

This clonotype was observed at least ten times. The chain recombines TRBV3-1 with TRBJ2-7, with D uncertain. The CDR3 spans 11 residues. V was cut by 3 bases and J by 5 bases, with 5 bases left in between. Per the germline V gene, CDR1 is LGHDT and CDR2 is YNNKEL (reference sequence). As DNA, the CDR3 is TGTGCCAGCAGCCACAGACACGAGCAGTACTTC. The encoded protein is CASSHRHEQYF.

This sequence joins TRBV20-1 and TRBJ1-1; the D gene is possibly TRBD1 (6 bases). V shed 6 bases and J shed 1 base, with 15 bases lying between them. The CDR3 is 14 amino acids. The germline gives CDR1 DFQATT, CDR2 SNEGSKA (reference sequence). This CDR3 is CSAPIKTGNTEAFF. Written as DNA, the CDR3 is TGCAGTGCGCCTATTAAGACAGGGAACACTGAAGCTTTCTTT.

This clonotype was recorded many times. The chain combines TRBV6-1 with TRBJ2-6; D is possibly TRBD1 (6 bases). Per germline, CDR1 MNHNS and CDR2 SASEGT. Deletions cut 9 bases from V and 1 base from J, with 10 bases between. This CDR3 is built from 14 residues. The chain's CDR3 is CASKTGSGANVLTF. As DNA, the CDR3 is TGTGCCAGTAAAACAGGGTCTGGGGCCAACGTCCTGACTTTC.

The sample holds many counts of this clonotype. The J gene is TRBJ2-3, the V gene TRBV20-1, with D perhaps TRBD2 (6 bases). Per germline, CDR1 DFQATT and CDR2 SNEGSKA (reference sequence). The CDR3 runs 12 residues. Trimming pared 5 bases from V and 8 bases from J, leaving 14 bases between. Here the CDR3 reads CSALGGGGTQYF. The CDR3 DNA is TGCAGTGCTCTGGGGGGTGGAGGTACGCAGTATTTT.

This clonotype was counted many times. The genes are TRBV7-2 and TRBJ1-2, with D perhaps TRBD1 (6 bases). From germline, CDR1 is SGHTA and CDR2 FQGNSA. The CDR3 length is 15 residues. V was shortened by 1 base and J by 8 bases, with 17 bases between the two germline ends. The DNA of the CDR3 is TGTGCCAGCAGCTTAGACCCGGGGGCGCCCCGCGGCTACACCTTC. Protein: CASSLDPGAPRGYTF.

This chain connects TRBV29-1 to TRBJ2-2, with 10 positions matching TRBD1. There are 13 residues in the CDR3. Germline V gene lookup returns CDR1 SQVTM and CDR2 ANQGSEA. V lost 7 bases, J lost 7 bases, and 6 bases stayed unmatched. This chain's CDR3 is CSGKWTGGGELFF. CDR3 sequence (DNA): TGCAGCGGAAAGTGGACAGGGGGCGGGGAGCTGTTTTTT.

There are many counts of this clonotype. The chain has TRBV6-1 and TRBJ2-1; D remains ambiguous. CDR3 size: 11 residues. V gave up 2 bases and J gave up 10 bases, with 6 bases separating them. In germline, CDR1 is MNHNS, CDR2 SASEGT. The CDR3 is CASSEIYEQFF. The CDR3 DNA sequence: TGTGCCAGCAGTGAAATTTACGAGCAGTTCTTC.

This clonotype was recorded many times. The chain employs TRBV5-1 and TRBJ2-7; 7 nucleotides align to TRBD2. The germline gives CDR1 SGHRS, CDR2 YFSETQ. V shed 4 bases, J shed 0 bases, and the junction held 4 bases outside the gene matches. CDR3 length equals 14 residues. For the CDR3, the DNA is TGCGCCAGCAGCCTGGAGCGGGGCTCCTACGAGCAGTACTTC. Its translation: CASSLERGSYEQYF.

In DNA, the CDR3 is TGCGCCAGCAGCTTGGCCTATTACCCGGGACAGGGGGTCGTAAATGGCTACACCTTC. This encodes CASSLAYYPGQGVVNGYTF. The chain links TRBV5-1 to TRBJ1-2, with 11 bases lining up with TRBD1. The length of the CDR3 is 19 residues. The J segment lost 6 bases and the V segment lost 0 bases, leaving 16 bases of the junction unmatched. CDR1 and CDR2 from the germline V gene are SGHRS and YFSETQ.

This clonotype was seen a few times. The chain uses TRBV12-3 or TRBV12-4 and TRBJ2-5, with D possibly matching TRBD2 (6 bases). This CDR3 contains 15 residues. V lost 5 bases and J lost 11, with 24 bases in between. Here the CDR3 DNA reads TGTGCCAGCAGTCCCGGCGGGGCTCAAAACAATGAGCAGTACTTC. Translating gives CASSPGGAQNNEQYF.

Ten or more counts support this clonotype. This chain uses TRBV2 with TRBJ2-4; D is possibly TRBD2 (6 bases). Germline CDR1 SNHLY, CDR2 FYNNEI. The CDR3 contains 17 residues. V was trimmed by 6 bases and J by 1 base, leaving 19 bases between them. CDR3 loop: CASRAAGGFTAKNIQYF. CDR3 bases: TGTGCCAGCAGGGCGGCTGGGGGGTTCACGGCCAAAAACATTCAGTACTTC.

This clonotype has a count of ten or more. The rearrangement joins TRBV9 to TRBJ2-1, with 9 bases aligning to TRBD1. J gave up 1 base and V 4 bases, and 6 bases lay outside the gene matches. Germline-derived CDR1 and CDR2 are SGDLS and YYNGEE. The CDR3 consists of 16 residues. The CDR3 protein is CASSKGQGISYNEQFF. The CDR3 coding sequence is TGTGCCAGCAGCAAGGGACAGGGTATATCCTACAATGAGCAGTTCTTC.

This clonotype came up a few times. The V call is TRBV20-1, the J call TRBJ1-2; TRBD1 might be the D (5 bases). With 0 bases removed from V and 5 bases from J, the gap between germline ends came to 10 bases. This CDR3 comprises 13 residues. The V gene's germline CDR1 is DFQATT and CDR2 SNEGSKA (reference sequence). In DNA, the CDR3 is TGCAGTGCTAGAGAGGGGCGGGAGTATGGCTACACCTTC. Its translation is CSAREGREYGYTF.

This clonotype was found many times. The V and J genes are TRBV6-1 and TRBJ2-4; D not certain. Germline values: CDR1 MNHNS, CDR2 SASEGT. Trimming left V 4 bases short and J 8 bases short, with 6 bases between. This CDR3 comprises 11 residues. Written as DNA, the CDR3 is TGTGCCAGCAGTGCCCCTGACATTCAGTACTTC. Encoded protein: CASSAPDIQYF.

This clonotype showed up many times. The rearrangement uses TRBV7-2 and TRBJ2-1; D could derive from TRBD1 or TRBD2 (6 bases each). CDR3 length: 14 amino acids. Trimming took off 5 bases at V and 8 bases at J, with 16 bases between the two ends. The V gene's germline CDR1 is SGHTA and CDR2 FQGNSA. The CDR3 coding sequence is TGTGCCAGCAGCCCCGAAGGGGGGCGTTATGAGCAGTTCTTC. This gives the protein CASSPEGGRYEQFF.

This clonotype has more than one count but fewer than ten. The rearrangement uses TRBV30 and TRBJ1-1; no reliable D call. V shed 5 bases and J shed 1 base, with 8 bases lying between them. The CDR3 consists of 12 residues. The germline CDR1 and CDR2 sequences are GTSNPN and SVGIG (reference sequence). The chain's CDR3 is CAWGLPNTEAFF. As DNA, the CDR3 is TGTGCCTGGGGCCTCCCGAACACTGAAGCTTTCTTT.

V gene TRBV20-1 combines with J gene TRBJ1-1; weak D call: TRBD1 (6 bases). CDR1 and CDR2 (germline): DFQATT, SNEGSKA (reference sequence). Trimming left V 3 bases short and J 6 bases short, with 8 bases between. CDR3 length: 11 residues. CDR3 sequence reads: CSASRGAEAFF. The CDR3 nucleotides are TGCAGTGCTAGCAGGGGTGCTGAAGCTTTCTTT.

The chain recombines TRBV20-1 with TRBJ2-3; D call uncertain. This CDR3 region has 18 residues. Trimming removed 4 bases from V and 3 bases from J, with 26 bases in between. Germline loops: CDR1 DFQATT, CDR2 SNEGSKA (reference sequence). CDR3 sequence: CSAIDALFVRVSTDTQYF. DNA for the CDR3: TGCAGTGCTATCGACGCCCTCTTCGTCAGAGTTTCAACAGATACGCAGTATTTT.

In its sample, this clonotype was seen many times. This sequence joins TRBV7-2 and TRBJ2-7; D call uncertain. CDR1 and CDR2 from the germline V gene are SGHTA and FQGNSA. The CDR3 is 12 residues long. Trimming stripped 2 bases from V and 2 bases from J, with 4 bases between. Here the CDR3 reads CASSLLPYEQYF. The CDR3 DNA reads as TGTGCCAGCAGCTTATTACCCTACGAGCAGTACTTC.

The table lists this clonotype with a few counts. The chain joins TRBV11-2 to TRBJ1-2; no clear D gene. Trimming cost V 7 bases and J 1 base, with 13 bases left between them. The CDR3 covers 14 residues. Germline V gene data show CDR1 as SGHAT and CDR2 as FQNNGV. This CDR3 is CASTEKGVNYGYTF. CDR3 nucleotide sequence: TGTGCCAGCACCGAAAAGGGCGTTAACTATGGCTACACCTTC.

This clonotype appeared many times. V gene TRBV7-9 combines with J gene TRBJ2-3; 12 nucleotides line up with TRBD1. Trimming cost V 7 bases and J 8 bases; bases outside gene matches: 10. Germline V lookup: CDR1 SEHNR, CDR2 FQNEAQ (reference sequence). This CDR3 region has 15 residues. CDR3 coding DNA: TGTGCCAGCAACACCGGGACAGGGGGCGATGGTACGCAGTATTTT. Translating it yields CASNTGTGGDGTQYF.